This TCR beta chain was captured in a study of blood T cells in healthy people across ages. A second roughly 6 to 12 cycle PCR used barcoded and J-beta primers. MiXCR, applied by TCRdb to the 5' RACE reads, yields one record per CDR3 protein. Of 700,000 or so distinct CDR3 sequences listed, about 20% are singletons. Germline CDR1 and CDR2: DFQATT and SNEGSKA (reference sequence). The CDR3 runs 13 residues. There are a few counts of this clonotype. The receptor was isolated from a man aged 70-80 years in good health. Sequenced: blood. The rearrangement joins TRBV20-1 to TRBJ2-1, with TRBD1 identical over 10 bases. The J call could be wrong; TRBJ2-5 is a better fit for the DNA end. The CDR3 DNA is TGCAGTGCTAGGACAGGGGGCTACCCAGCCCAGTACTTC. It encodes CSARTGGYPAQYF.